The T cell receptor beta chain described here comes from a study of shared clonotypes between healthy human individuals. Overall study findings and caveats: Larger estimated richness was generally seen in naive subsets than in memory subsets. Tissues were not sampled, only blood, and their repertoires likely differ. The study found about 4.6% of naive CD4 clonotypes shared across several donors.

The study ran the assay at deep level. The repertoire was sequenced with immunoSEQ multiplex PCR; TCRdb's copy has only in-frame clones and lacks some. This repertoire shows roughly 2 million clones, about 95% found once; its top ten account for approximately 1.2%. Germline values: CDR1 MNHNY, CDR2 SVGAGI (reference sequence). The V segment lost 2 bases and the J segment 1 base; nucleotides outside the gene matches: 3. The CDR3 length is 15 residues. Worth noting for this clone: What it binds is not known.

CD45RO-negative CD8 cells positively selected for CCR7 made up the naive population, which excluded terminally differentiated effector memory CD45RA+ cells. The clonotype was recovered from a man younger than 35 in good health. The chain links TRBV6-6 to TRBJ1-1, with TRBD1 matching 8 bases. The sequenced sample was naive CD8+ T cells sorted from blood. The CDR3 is CASSYQQGGNTEAFF. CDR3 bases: TGTGCCAGCAGTTACCAACAGGGGGGGAACACTGAAGCTTTCTTT.